The sequence of this TCR beta chain was determined in a study of cytomegalovirus exposure and HLA in healthy donors. Study-wide points: Most subjects had HLA-A and HLA-B alleles reportedly predicted accurately by TCR beta sequences.

As regards this clone: Its target is unknown.

The CDR3 consists of 15 residues. V trimming: 3 bases; J trimming: 5 bases; junction bases outside the gene matches: 7. Germline values: CDR1 MDHEN, CDR2 SYDVKM. PCR amplification relied on 60 Vbeta primers (plus 13 Jbeta primers). Some clones are missing from TCRdb's copy, which holds only in-frame ones; the method was immunoSEQ multiplex PCR. This table has 100,000 or so clones, approximately 80% appearing once. The clonotype comes from a man aged 35 to 55 in good health and CMV-seropositive. This chain links TRBV28 with TRBJ1-3, with 7 bases aligning to TRBD1. Specimen: PBMCs. The CDR3 DNA reads as TGTGCCAGCAGTTTGGGACAGTTCTCCCGAAACACCATATATTTT. Protein sequence: CASSLGQFSRNTIYF.